The T cell receptor (beta chain) described here comes from a study of memory CD4+ T cells and cytomegalovirus serostatus. Study overall: Healthy Belgian adult donors included fewer than 10 CMV-positive and 20 to 30 CMV-negative people. Study-wide results and caveats: The CMV-associated TCR signature appears largely within the CD4+ memory repertoire. About 40% of the roughly 150 known CMV-associated TCRbeta sequences appeared in CD4+ memory.

Details on this clone: Its antigen is undetermined.

Study processing details: Out-of-frame sequences were removed, leaving 2,000,000 or so distinct TCRbeta sequences. The protocol was immunoSEQ multiplex PCR, while the TCRdb copy is restricted to in-frame clones and leaves out a portion. V, J and clone size derive from that table, while D and trimming were established from the DNA sequence. This sample has about 38,000 clones, with roughly 85% found just once. This CDR3 has 17 amino acids. The germline V gene has CDR1 SGHDT and CDR2 YYEEEE. The V end was cut by 0 bases, the J end by 4 bases, with 19 bases between. Single viable CD3+CD4+CD8-CD45RO+ cells were sorted as the memory CD4+ T cells.

The chain recombines TRBV5-6 with TRBJ2-5; D possibly corresponds to TRBD1 (6 bases). This TCR derives from an adult in good health and CMV-seropositive. What was sequenced was memory CD4+ T cells from blood. In DNA, the CDR3 is TGTGCCAGCAGCTTGGTGGGGGAGCTGGGGGCGGGAGAGACCCAGTACTTC. It specifies CASSLVGELGAGETQYF.